This is a list of T cell receptor beta chains from one sample in a study of T cells after yellow fever vaccination. TCRdb recomputed calls from the 5' RACE reads with MiXCR, one row per CDR3 protein. The sample holds hundreds of thousands of distinct CDR3 sequences, roughly 12% seen once. The starting material was PBMCs, obtained on the day of the yellow fever booster vaccination. The origin of the receptors is a man under 40 who received the YFV17D yellow fever vaccine. CDR3s include the opening cysteine and the closing phenylalanine or tryptophan. The order of the fields is CDR3 DNA, CDR3 protein, J gene, clone size, V gene, D gene. The D gene is left open where the match is weak. For some rows the clone size is stated as once, few or many, or as a class when expanded; others skip it.

cdr3_nt: TGTGCCAGCAGCTTAGAGCCCCACACAGATACGCAGTATTTT
cdr3_aa: CASSLEPHTDTQYF
j_call: TRBJ2-3
clone_size: many
v_call: TRBV7-2
d_call: .

cdr3_nt: TGTGCCAGCAGTTTAAATGGACTCCCGAACTATGGCTACACCTTC
cdr3_aa: CASSLNGLPNYGYTF
j_call: TRBJ1-2
clone_size: few
v_call: TRBV27
d_call: .

cdr3_nt: TGTGCCAGCAGCTTAGAACAGGGGGCGAACACCGGGGAGCTGTTTTTT
cdr3_aa: CASSLEQGANTGELFF
j_call: TRBJ2-2
clone_size: .
v_call: TRBV9
d_call: TRBD1

cdr3_nt: TGTGCCAGCAGCGCGGACGGATCCTACAATGAGCAGTTCTTC
cdr3_aa: CASSADGSYNEQFF
j_call: TRBJ2-1
clone_size: few
v_call: TRBV7-3
d_call: .

cdr3_nt: TGCGCCAGCAGCCAAGAATGGCCACCGGGGGAGACCCAGTACTTC
cdr3_aa: CASSQEWPPGETQYF
j_call: TRBJ2-5
clone_size: .
v_call: TRBV4-3
d_call: .

cdr3_nt: TGTGCCAGTAGAGAGCGGGGAGAGACCCAGTACTTC
cdr3_aa: CASRERGETQYF
j_call: TRBJ2-5
clone_size: few
v_call: TRBV19
d_call: TRBD2

cdr3_nt: TGCGCCAGCAGATGGGACAAGCGGGTCGCCCTCGTCCAAGAGACCCAGTACTTC
cdr3_aa: CASRWDKRVALVQETQYF
j_call: TRBJ2-5
clone_size: few
v_call: TRBV10-1
d_call: .

cdr3_nt: TGTGCCAGCAGCTGGGAGTCCGGGACATCTAATGAAGCTTTCTTT
cdr3_aa: CASSWESGTSNEAFF
j_call: TRBJ1-1
clone_size: few
v_call: TRBV7-2
d_call: .

cdr3_nt: TGTGCCAGCAGCCTCGGCACAGCCCCCATCGAGCAGTACTTC
cdr3_aa: CASSLGTAPIEQYF
j_call: TRBJ2-7
clone_size: few
v_call: TRBV7-6
d_call: .

cdr3_nt: TGTGCCAGCAGCCATCACGTGGGGGAGCTGTTTTTT
cdr3_aa: CASSHHVGELFF
j_call: TRBJ2-2
clone_size: .
v_call: TRBV7-6
d_call: .

cdr3_nt: TGCAGCGTTAGGACTATTAACACCGGGGAGCTGTTTTTT
cdr3_aa: CSVRTINTGELFF
j_call: TRBJ2-2
clone_size: few
v_call: TRBV29-1
d_call: .

cdr3_nt: TGCAGTGCTAGGGCCAGGGGATTCTCCTACGAGCAGTACTTC
cdr3_aa: CSARARGFSYEQYF
j_call: TRBJ2-7
clone_size: .
v_call: TRBV20-1
d_call: .

cdr3_nt: TGTGCCACCAGCAGAGATTTAGCGGGATTCGCCTACGAGCAGTACTTC
cdr3_aa: CATSRDLAGFAYEQYF
j_call: TRBJ2-7
clone_size: .
v_call: TRBV15
d_call: TRBD2

cdr3_nt: TGTGCCAGCAGCTCCCTTCGTGACCGCAATGAGCAGTTCTTC
cdr3_aa: CASSSLRDRNEQFF
j_call: TRBJ2-1
clone_size: few
v_call: TRBV7-2
d_call: .

cdr3_nt: TGCAGCGCGAACGATGCCGCTATGGACACTGAAGCTTTCTTT
cdr3_aa: CSANDAAMDTEAFF
j_call: TRBJ1-1
clone_size: few
v_call: TRBV29-1
d_call: .

cdr3_nt: TGTGCCAGCAGCTTAGAGGGGACATCCCAAGAGACCCAGTACTTC
cdr3_aa: CASSLEGTSQETQYF
j_call: TRBJ2-5
clone_size: .
v_call: TRBV7-2
d_call: .

cdr3_nt: TGTGCCTGGAACCCCAAGGGGGGGGCCGGCTACGAGCAGTACTTC
cdr3_aa: CAWNPKGGAGYEQYF
j_call: TRBJ2-7
clone_size: .
v_call: TRBV30
d_call: .

cdr3_nt: TGTGCCAGCAGCACGACAGGGGGCGTAGAGACCCAGTACTTC
cdr3_aa: CASSTTGGVETQYF
j_call: TRBJ2-5
clone_size: few
v_call: TRBV7-2
d_call: TRBD1

cdr3_nt: TGTGCCAGCAGTGCCCCGGGACAGGGGTTTCACTACGAGCAGTACTTC
cdr3_aa: CASSAPGQGFHYEQYF
j_call: TRBJ2-7
clone_size: .
v_call: TRBV28
d_call: TRBD1

cdr3_nt: TGCAGTGCTAGAGATCAGTGGGATACGCAGTATTTT
cdr3_aa: CSARDQWDTQYF
j_call: TRBJ2-3
clone_size: .
v_call: TRBV20-1
d_call: .

cdr3_nt: TGTGCCAGCAGCGCTGGGCGGGGCTCTGGGGCCAACGTCCTGACTTTC
cdr3_aa: CASSAGRGSGANVLTF
j_call: TRBJ2-6
clone_size: .
v_call: TRBV5-6
d_call: .

cdr3_nt: TGTGCCAGAAGCGCCCTAACGGGGCCCGGGGAGCTGTTTTTT
cdr3_aa: CARSALTGPGELFF
j_call: TRBJ2-2
clone_size: .
v_call: TRBV3-1
d_call: .

cdr3_nt: TGCGCCAGCAGTCCCCCCGGGAGTGGTACCGGGGAGCTGTTTTTT
cdr3_aa: CASSPPGSGTGELFF
j_call: TRBJ2-2
clone_size: few
v_call: TRBV10-1
d_call: .

cdr3_nt: TGTGCCAGCAGCTTGGGACAGGGGGGTCCCCGGGAGACCCAGTACTTC
cdr3_aa: CASSLGQGGPRETQYF
j_call: TRBJ2-5
clone_size: .
v_call: TRBV5-8
d_call: TRBD1

cdr3_nt: TGTGCCAGCAGTTCTCCGGGACTAGCGTCAAGCTCCTACAATGAGCAGTTCTTC
cdr3_aa: CASSSPGLASSSYNEQFF
j_call: TRBJ2-1
clone_size: few
v_call: TRBV27
d_call: TRBD2

cdr3_nt: TGCGCCAGCAGCTTTTTCGGGGGGTCCGGGGAGCTGTTTTTT
cdr3_aa: CASSFFGGSGELFF
j_call: TRBJ2-2
clone_size: .
v_call: TRBV5-1
d_call: TRBD2

cdr3_nt: TGTGCCAGCATCCGACTAGCGAGCTCCTACAATGAGCAGTTCTTC
cdr3_aa: CASIRLASSYNEQFF
j_call: TRBJ2-1
clone_size: .
v_call: TRBV2
d_call: TRBD2

cdr3_nt: TGCAGTGCTAGCGGGACTAGCGGGAGCAATGAGCAGTTCTTC
cdr3_aa: CSASGTSGSNEQFF
j_call: TRBJ2-1
clone_size: .
v_call: TRBV20-1
d_call: TRBD2

cdr3_nt: TGTGCTAGTGGGTCCCCAGGTAGCCACGAGCAGTACTTC
cdr3_aa: CASGSPGSHEQYF
j_call: TRBJ2-7
clone_size: few
v_call: TRBV12-5
d_call: .

cdr3_nt: TGCTGTGCTCTTAAGATGTCACCAGGGGAACTTGGGAGCAATCAGCCCCAGCATTTT
cdr3_aa: CCALKMSPGELGSNQPQHF
j_call: TRBJ1-5
clone_size: .
v_call: TRBV20-1
d_call: .

cdr3_nt: TGTGCCAGCAGTTATAGGTTAGCCAAAAACATTCAGTACTTC
cdr3_aa: CASSYRLAKNIQYF
j_call: TRBJ2-4
clone_size: .
v_call: TRBV5-6
d_call: .

cdr3_nt: TGTGCCAGCAGTTACTTGGGACAGGGTAGTGAGCAGTTCTTC
cdr3_aa: CASSYLGQGSEQFF
j_call: TRBJ2-1
clone_size: .
v_call: TRBV6-2/TRBV6-3
d_call: TRBD1

cdr3_nt: TGCAGTGCTGACGTAAGACTAGTTGCCCACAATGAGCAGTTCTTC
cdr3_aa: CSADVRLVAHNEQFF
j_call: TRBJ2-1
clone_size: .
v_call: TRBV20-1
d_call: .

cdr3_nt: TGTGCCAGCAGCTTGTTCCAGCAGGAAGCTTTCTTT
cdr3_aa: CASSLFQQEAFF
j_call: TRBJ1-1
clone_size: .
v_call: TRBV5-5
d_call: .

cdr3_nt: TGCGCCAGCAGCTCCGGGGGTCCGAGCACTGAAGCTTTCTTT
cdr3_aa: CASSSGGPSTEAFF
j_call: TRBJ1-1
clone_size: .
v_call: TRBV5-1
d_call: .

cdr3_nt: TGTGCCACCAGCAGAGCCAAGCGGGAAAGGCAGTATTTT
cdr3_aa: CATSRAKRERQYF
j_call: TRBJ2-3
clone_size: few
v_call: TRBV15
d_call: TRBD2

cdr3_nt: TGTGCCACCAGCAGAGGGTCGTACAGTAATGAAAAACTGTTTTTT
cdr3_aa: CATSRGSYSNEKLFF
j_call: TRBJ1-4
clone_size: few
v_call: TRBV15
d_call: .

cdr3_nt: TGTGCCAGCAGGGGACGTGAGCAGTTCTTC
cdr3_aa: CASRGREQFF
j_call: TRBJ2-1
clone_size: .
v_call: TRBV6-2/TRBV6-3
d_call: .

cdr3_nt: TGCGCCAGCAGCCCGACTAGCGGGACAAGGGACGAGCAGTACTTC
cdr3_aa: CASSPTSGTRDEQYF
j_call: TRBJ2-7
clone_size: many
v_call: TRBV5-1
d_call: TRBD2

cdr3_nt: TGCAGTGCTAGAGCCGAACCCGGGACAGGGAATTTCTACGAGCAGTACTTC
cdr3_aa: CSARAEPGTGNFYEQYF
j_call: TRBJ2-7
clone_size: .
v_call: TRBV20-1
d_call: TRBD1

cdr3_nt: TGTGCCACCAGTACCACGATTCGGGAACCCGGGGAGCTGTTTTTT
cdr3_aa: CATSTTIREPGELFF
j_call: TRBJ2-2
clone_size: few
v_call: TRBV24-1
d_call: .

cdr3_nt: TGTGCCAGCAGTTATAGAAGGTCGGGGAGACCGGCCTCCTACGAGCAGTACTTC
cdr3_aa: CASSYRRSGRPASYEQYF
j_call: TRBJ2-7
clone_size: .
v_call: TRBV6-5
d_call: .

cdr3_nt: TGTGCCAGCAGTTCCCGCCCCTTCAAGTATAGCAATCAGCCCCAGCATTTT
cdr3_aa: CASSSRPFKYSNQPQHF
j_call: TRBJ1-5
clone_size: many
v_call: TRBV12-3/TRBV12-4
d_call: .

cdr3_nt: TGTGCCAGCAGCGGAAGGGGTGTGGGTTTCGAGCAGTTCTTC
cdr3_aa: CASSGRGVGFEQFF
j_call: TRBJ2-1
clone_size: .
v_call: TRBV7-9
d_call: .

cdr3_nt: TGTGCCAGCAGTTACAGGGAGGCGAACACTGAAGCTTTCTTT
cdr3_aa: CASSYREANTEAFF
j_call: TRBJ1-1
clone_size: few
v_call: TRBV6-5
d_call: .

cdr3_nt: TGTGCCAGCAGTGGAAACCGGGCCCATGGGGTAGGGCAGTACTTC
cdr3_aa: CASSGNRAHGVGQYF
j_call: TRBJ2-7
clone_size: few
v_call: TRBV28
d_call: .

cdr3_nt: TGTGCCAGCAGTTACAATGAGGGTGGAGTGAACACTGAAGCTTTCTTT
cdr3_aa: CASSYNEGGVNTEAFF
j_call: TRBJ1-1
clone_size: few
v_call: TRBV6-2/TRBV6-3
d_call: .

cdr3_nt: TGTGCCAGCTCACCAGGACTAGCGGTTTCAGATACGCAGTATTTT
cdr3_aa: CASSPGLAVSDTQYF
j_call: TRBJ2-3
clone_size: .
v_call: TRBV18
d_call: TRBD2

cdr3_nt: TGCAGTGCTAGAGACCCTAGCGGCCCGGGAGAGACCCAGTACTTC
cdr3_aa: CSARDPSGPGETQYF
j_call: TRBJ2-5
clone_size: .
v_call: TRBV20-1
d_call: TRBD2

cdr3_nt: TGTGCCAGCAGCCAAGATTGGTCTAGGGGTGCCGGGGAGCTGTTTTTT
cdr3_aa: CASSQDWSRGAGELFF
j_call: TRBJ2-2
clone_size: few
v_call: TRBV4-2
d_call: .

cdr3_nt: TGTGCCAGCAGCTTAGTGCCTGAACCGCCGACCCAGTACTTC
cdr3_aa: CASSLVPEPPTQYF
j_call: TRBJ2-5
clone_size: few
v_call: TRBV7-2
d_call: .

cdr3_nt: TGTGCCAGCAGTTTATCCGGCGGGGGGCATGGCTACACCTTC
cdr3_aa: CASSLSGGGHGYTF
j_call: TRBJ1-2
clone_size: .
v_call: TRBV27
d_call: .

cdr3_nt: TGTGCCAGCAGCCTCGACTCAGGACTAGCGAGAACCAATGAGCAGTTCTTC
cdr3_aa: CASSLDSGLARTNEQFF
j_call: TRBJ2-1
clone_size: .
v_call: TRBV4-2
d_call: TRBD2

cdr3_nt: TGTGCCAGCTCACCTTCGGACGGATACACAGATACGCAGTATTTT
cdr3_aa: CASSPSDGYTDTQYF
j_call: TRBJ2-3
clone_size: few
v_call: TRBV18
d_call: .

cdr3_nt: TGTGCCAGCAGCCCTCCGTCGGTCCGCTCCTATGGCTACACCTTC
cdr3_aa: CASSPPSVRSYGYTF
j_call: TRBJ1-2
clone_size: .
v_call: TRBV7-9
d_call: .

cdr3_nt: TGTGCCAGTAGCCGAAGACCTAAGACAGGGGGAACCTACGAGCAGTACTTC
cdr3_aa: CASSRRPKTGGTYEQYF
j_call: TRBJ2-7
clone_size: few
v_call: TRBV19
d_call: TRBD1

cdr3_nt: TGTGCCAGCAGTGAATGGGCTGGGAGGGTCGAGCAGTACTTC
cdr3_aa: CASSEWAGRVEQYF
j_call: TRBJ2-7
clone_size: few
v_call: TRBV25-1
d_call: TRBD2

cdr3_nt: TGCAGTGCTAGTTGGGGGACAGGGACGGGAGGCCCTCTTAACATTCAGTACTTC
cdr3_aa: CSASWGTGTGGPLNIQYF
j_call: TRBJ2-4
clone_size: few
v_call: TRBV20-1
d_call: TRBD1

cdr3_nt: TGTGCCAGCAGTCGCCAGGGACAGGGGGCCAGTATCCGTTTT
cdr3_aa: CASSRQGQGASIRF
j_call: TRBJ1-3
clone_size: .
v_call: TRBV12-3/TRBV12-4
d_call: TRBD1

cdr3_nt: TGTGCCAGCAGCTTAAGGGGTTTAGCCGAGCAGTACTTC
cdr3_aa: CASSLRGLAEQYF
j_call: TRBJ2-7
clone_size: few
v_call: TRBV13
d_call: .